Listed below are T cell receptor beta chains from one sample, sequenced in a study of cytomegalovirus exposure and HLA in healthy donors. Generated by immunoSEQ multiplex PCR, the TCRdb table keeps only in-frame clones and is missing some. This sample has approximately 220,000 clones, with roughly 83% found just once. The sequencing sample was made of PBMCs. The receptors were gathered from a boy between 2 and 10 years old in good health and CMV-seronegative. The CDR3 runs from the conserved cysteine through the conserved F or W. Each record gives: V gene, D gene, clone size, CDR3 protein. The D gene is left open where the match is weak. The listing skips clone size in some rows; elsewhere it reads once, few, many or a size class.

TRBV10-2,NA,NA,CASSRYKYNEQFF
TRBV7-9,NA,once,CASRADTSGETQYF
TRBV6-1,NA,NA,CASSDGVGGTDTQYF
TRBV28,TRBD2,NA,CASSVSSSGRALERETQYF
TRBV2,NA,NA,CASSLSGKPAFF
TRBV7-6,TRBD1,few,CASSPRTGLNTEAFF
TRBV19,TRBD1,NA,CASSIEGQGADYGYTF
TRBV5-1,NA,NA,CASSSKQGAGELFF
TRBV7-2,NA,NA,CASSRSREGEKLFF
TRBV11-2,NA,NA,CASSHSYEQYF
TRBV7-9,NA,NA,CASSLAGGDETQYF
TRBV9,NA,NA,CASSVEVDRGYGYTF
TRBV7-2,NA,NA,CASSFSTSSYEQYF
TRBV19,NA,NA,CASSITLIQETQYF
TRBV11-2,NA,NA,CASSSYRGLNEQFF
TRBV13,TRBD2,NA,CASSLGGLATDTQYF
TRBV9,NA,NA,CASSVGVGANTGELFF
TRBV4-1,TRBD2,few,CASSQEGRSGSGDTQYF
TRBV7-9,TRBD2,NA,CASSPRLAGVSNEQFF
TRBV5-1,NA,NA,CASSLGYRVQETQYF
TRBV28,TRBD2,NA,CASSFFAGGMEQYF
TRBV30,TRBD2,once,CAWSGLTSGALNEQFF
TRBV30,TRBD1,NA,CAWSEGGGLMGAFF
TRBV10-2,TRBD1,NA,CASRDRLSYEQYF
TRBV14,TRBD1,NA,CASSQDRVVTFF
TRBV7-3,NA,NA,CASSFRLDNEQFF